Described below is a single T cell receptor (beta chain) sequence and its context. Its antigen is still unknown. Patients were all untreated before their thyroid surgery. Trimming took 7 bases from V and 6 from J, leaving 17 bases between them. The CDR3 is 13 amino acids. CDR1 is DFQATT, CDR2 SNEGSKA, per germline (reference sequence). The sample comes from a study of metastatic and nonmetastatic thyroid tumors. Study overall: A comparison of repertoires was made across blood and tumor or nodule tissue from malignant and benign thyroid patients.

In the original workflow: Construction of a distant-metastasis classifier for papillary thyroid cancer relied on CDR3 differences across clinicopathological groups. With MiXCR, TCRdb reprocessed the PCR reads. In this record, the V and J calls reflect TCRdb's handling and not the investigators' own analysis. The sample contains some 35,000 clones, 35% of which appear only once. General study points: Benign nodules were reported to have significantly lower TCR beta diversity than malignant thyroid tumors, in blood and tumor.

The sequencing sample was made of tumor tissue. This receptor was taken from a female donor with papillary thyroid cancer or a benign thyroid nodule (not recorded which). Some clones in this sample may be carry-over from other donors' samples. The genes are TRBV20-1 and TRBJ2-3, with D possibly being TRBD2 (7 bases). CDR3 sequence: CSVPRGGVDTQYF. CDR3 in DNA: TGCAGTGTTCCTAGGGGGGGCGTGGATACGCAGTATTTT.